What follows is one T cell receptor beta chain and its context. Its antigen is as yet unknown. The data originate from a study of graft-versus-host responses after intestinal transplantation. Measured with immunoSEQ multiplex PCR; TCRdb has only the in-frame clones, and not every one. This sample has about 120,000 clones; approximately 96% occur once, and the top ten carry over 2.5%. The sample was unstimulated CD8+ T cells sorted from spleen or lymph node cells, taken before intestinal transplant. This TCR derives from a human donor who received an intestinal transplant.

The CDR3 DNA sequence: TGTGCCGGAAAGACCGGGACTAGCGCTTACGAGCAGTACTTC. It specifies CAGKTGTSAYEQYF. The chain couples TRBV6-1 to TRBJ2-5; 10 positions agree with TRBD2. Matching the DNA end better, TRBJ2-7 makes the J call doubtful. Germline values: CDR1 MNHNS, CDR2 SASEGT. This CDR3 has 14 amino acids.